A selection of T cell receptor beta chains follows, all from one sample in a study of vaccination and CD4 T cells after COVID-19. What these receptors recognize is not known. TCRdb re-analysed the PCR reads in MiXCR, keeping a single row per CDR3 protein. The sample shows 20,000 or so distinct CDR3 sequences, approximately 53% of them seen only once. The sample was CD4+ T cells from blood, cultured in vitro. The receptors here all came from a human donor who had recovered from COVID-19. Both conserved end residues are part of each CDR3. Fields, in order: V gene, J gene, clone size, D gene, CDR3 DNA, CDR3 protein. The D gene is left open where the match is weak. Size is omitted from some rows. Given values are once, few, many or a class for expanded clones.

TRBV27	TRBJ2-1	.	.	TGTGCCAGCAGTTTAAACCTAGTGGGGGAGCAGTTCTTC	CASSLNLVGEQFF
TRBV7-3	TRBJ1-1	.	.	TGTGCCAGCAGCTTACTCGGGGGCCGCACTGAAGCTTTCTTT	CASSLLGGRTEAFF
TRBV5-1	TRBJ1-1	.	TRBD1	TGCGCCAGCGGACAGGACATCAACACTGAAGCTTTCTTT	CASGQDINTEAFF
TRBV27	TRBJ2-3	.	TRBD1	TGTGCCAGCAGTTTCGAGGGGGCTGGAGATACGCAGTATTTT	CASSFEGAGDTQYF
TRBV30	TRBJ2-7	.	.	TGTGCCTGGAGCTTTAATCGGTACGAGCAGTACTTC	CAWSFNRYEQYF
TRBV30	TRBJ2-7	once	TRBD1	TGTGCCTGGAGTTCAGGGGGCTTCAGCTCCTACGAGCAGTACTTC	CAWSSGGFSSYEQYF
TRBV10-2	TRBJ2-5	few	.	TGCGCCAGCAGGTCCGGGCCTCTGACCCAGTACTTC	CASRSGPLTQYF
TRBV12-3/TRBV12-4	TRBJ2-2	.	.	TGTGCCAGCAGTTTAGGTGCTGCTTCCCTGAACACCGGGGAGCTGTTTTTT	CASSLGAASLNTGELFF
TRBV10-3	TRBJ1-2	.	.	TGTGCCATCAGGTCCTCCCAGAACCAGGGCGTTGATGGCTACACCTTC	CAIRSSQNQGVDGYTF
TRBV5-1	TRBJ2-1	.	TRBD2	TGCGCCAGCAGCGCCCCTAGCGGTGCGGGCAATGAGCAGTTCTTC	CASSAPSGAGNEQFF
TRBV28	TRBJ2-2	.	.	TGTGCCAGCTGCTTGACAGGGAACACCGGGGAGCTGTTTTTT	CASCLTGNTGELFF
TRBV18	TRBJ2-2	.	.	TGTGCCAGCTCACCGGGCACAGGATTTGCCGGGGAGCTGTTTTTT	CASSPGTGFAGELFF
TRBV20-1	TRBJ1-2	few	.	TGCAGTGCTAGTGTCGGACAGCCTAACTATGGCTACACCTTC	CSASVGQPNYGYTF
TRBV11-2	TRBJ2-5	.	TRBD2	TGTGCCAGCAGCTTAGACAGGGAGGGGACCCAGTACTTC	CASSLDREGTQYF
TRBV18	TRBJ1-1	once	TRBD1	TGTGCCAGCTCACCTGGGACAGGCGGCACTGAAGCTTTCTTT	CASSPGTGGTEAFF
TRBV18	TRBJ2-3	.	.	TGTGCCAGCTCACCTCAGGGCAGATCAGATACGCAGTATTTT	CASSPQGRSDTQYF
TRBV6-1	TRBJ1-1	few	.	TGTGCCAGCAGACCCCCTACAGGAGAGAACACTGAAGCTTTCTTT	CASRPPTGENTEAFF
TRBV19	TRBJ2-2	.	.	TGTGCCAGTCGGACGGAAGTCACCGGGGAGCTGTTTTTT	CASRTEVTGELFF
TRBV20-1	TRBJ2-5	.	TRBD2	TGCAGTGCTAGAGCCTTTGGACTAGCGGGAGGGCCTGGAGAGACCCAGTACTTC	CSARAFGLAGGPGETQYF
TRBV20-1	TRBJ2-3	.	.	TGCAGTGCTAGCACAGATACGCAGTATTTT	CSASTDTQYF
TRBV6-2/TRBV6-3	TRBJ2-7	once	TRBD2	TGTGCCAGCAATATGGGACTAGCGGGAGCCCACGAGCAGTACTTC	CASNMGLAGAHEQYF
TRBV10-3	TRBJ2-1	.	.	TGTGCCATCAATGAGGGAGTTAGTGTAAATGAGCAGTTCTTC	CAINEGVSVNEQFF
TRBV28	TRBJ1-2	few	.	TGTGCCAGCAGTTCCTCCCGGGGGCGGATCTCCTACACCTTC	CASSSSRGRISYTF
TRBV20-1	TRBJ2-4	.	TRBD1	TGCAGTGCTATTAGCGGTCTGGACAGGGGGCGGAGAGCCAAAAACATTCAGTACTTC	CSAISGLDRGRRAKNIQYF
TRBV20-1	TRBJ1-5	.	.	TGCAGTGCTAGATCGGACCGTGGGGATCAGCCCCAGCATTTT	CSARSDRGDQPQHF
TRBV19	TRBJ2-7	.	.	TGTGCCAGTAGCCATGAGGTATCCCACGAGCAGTACTTC	CASSHEVSHEQYF
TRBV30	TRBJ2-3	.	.	TGTGCCTGGACGGAGGCCGGTAGCGATACGCAGTATTTT	CAWTEAGSDTQYF
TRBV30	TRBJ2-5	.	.	TGTGCCTGGACTAAAGGCTGGGGCCGGGCGATTGAGACCCAGTACTTC	CAWTKGWGRAIETQYF
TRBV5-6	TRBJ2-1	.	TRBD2	TGTGCCAGCAGCTTGGGTGGACTAGCGGGAGGGCCTTACAATGAGCAGTTCTTC	CASSLGGLAGGPYNEQFF
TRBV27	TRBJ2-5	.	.	TGTGCCAGCAGTTCCCCGAAGGGAGAGACCCAGTACTTC	CASSSPKGETQYF
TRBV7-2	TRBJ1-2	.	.	TGTGCCAGCAGCCCCTACAGGGTGACAGACTATGGCTACACCTTC	CASSPYRVTDYGYTF
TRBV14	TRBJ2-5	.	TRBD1	TGTGCCAGCAGCCCGATGCCTACAGACAGGGGCCCTGCTGAGACCCAGTACTTC	CASSPMPTDRGPAETQYF
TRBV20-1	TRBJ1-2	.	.	TGCAGTGCTAGAGAACCGGGCCGGGACTATGGCTACACCTTC	CSAREPGRDYGYTF
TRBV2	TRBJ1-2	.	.	TGTGCCAGCAGTGAGACCAGCTATGGCTACACCTTC	CASSETSYGYTF
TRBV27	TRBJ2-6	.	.	TGTGCCAGCAGCCGGGACATGCCCACCTCTGGGGCCAACGTCCTGACTTTC	CASSRDMPTSGANVLTF
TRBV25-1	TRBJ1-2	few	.	TGTGCCAGCAGTGAACTTGTTGGCTCTGGACAGTCCGATGGCTACACCTTC	CASSELVGSGQSDGYTF
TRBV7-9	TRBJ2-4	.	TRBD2	TGTGCCAGCAGCTCCGGGACTAGTTTGTTAGGGTACTTC	CASSSGTSLLGYF
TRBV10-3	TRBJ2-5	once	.	TGTGCCATCAGTGCTCAGGAGACCCAGTACTTC	CAISAQETQYF
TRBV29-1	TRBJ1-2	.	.	TGCAGCGTTGAAATCCATATATCAAAGAGCTATGGCTACACCTTC	CSVEIHISKSYGYTF
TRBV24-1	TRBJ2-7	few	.	TGTGCCACCAGTGATACTACAGGGTACGAGCAGTACTTC	CATSDTTGYEQYF